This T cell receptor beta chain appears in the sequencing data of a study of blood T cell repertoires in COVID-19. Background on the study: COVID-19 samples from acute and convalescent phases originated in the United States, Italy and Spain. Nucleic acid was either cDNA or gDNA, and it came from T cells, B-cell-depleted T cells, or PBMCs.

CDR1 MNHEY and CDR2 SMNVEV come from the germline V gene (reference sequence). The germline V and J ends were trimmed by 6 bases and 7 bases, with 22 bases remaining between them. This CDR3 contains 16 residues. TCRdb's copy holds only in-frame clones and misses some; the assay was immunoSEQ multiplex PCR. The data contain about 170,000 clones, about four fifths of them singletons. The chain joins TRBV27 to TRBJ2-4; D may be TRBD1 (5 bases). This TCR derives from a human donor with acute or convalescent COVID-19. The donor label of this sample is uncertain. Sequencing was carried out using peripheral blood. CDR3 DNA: TGTGCCAGCAGAGGGGCGAGCAAGGGTTTTGAGAACATTCAGTACTTC. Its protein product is CASRGASKGFENIQYF.